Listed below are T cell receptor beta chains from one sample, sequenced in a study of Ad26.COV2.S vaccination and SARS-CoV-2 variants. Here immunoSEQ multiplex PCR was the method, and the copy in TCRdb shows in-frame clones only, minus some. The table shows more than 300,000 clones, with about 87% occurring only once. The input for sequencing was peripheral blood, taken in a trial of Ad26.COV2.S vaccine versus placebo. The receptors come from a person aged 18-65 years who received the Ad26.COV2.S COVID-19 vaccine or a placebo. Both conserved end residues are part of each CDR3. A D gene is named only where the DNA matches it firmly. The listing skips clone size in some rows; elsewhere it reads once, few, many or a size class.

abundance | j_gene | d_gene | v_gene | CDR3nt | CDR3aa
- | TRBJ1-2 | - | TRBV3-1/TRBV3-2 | TGTGCCAGCAGCTTAAGTGAAGGTTTGAGTGGCTACACCTTC | CASSLSEGLSGYTF
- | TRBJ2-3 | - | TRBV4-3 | TGCGCCAGCAGCCAAGACGACGGGGGATGGGGCACAGATACGCAGTATTTT | CASSQDDGGWGTDTQYF
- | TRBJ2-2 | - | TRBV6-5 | TGTGCCAGCAGTTACCGCCAGGGGATTAGCGGGGAGCTGTTTTTT | CASSYRQGISGELFF
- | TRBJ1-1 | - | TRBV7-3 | TGTGCCAGCAGCTTGCCCCCGACAGAGAACACTGAAGCTTTCTTT | CASSLPPTENTEAFF
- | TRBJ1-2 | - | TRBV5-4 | TGTGCCAGCAGCTTGGAAGGTCAGGGGAACTATGGCTACACCTTC | CASSLEGQGNYGYTF
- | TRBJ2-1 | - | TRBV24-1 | TGTGCCACCAGTGATTTGAGCAATGAGCAGTTCTTC | CATSDLSNEQFF
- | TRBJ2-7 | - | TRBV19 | TGTGCCAGTAGCCCGGGGGGGACAGAGGAGGGGCAGTACTTC | CASSPGGTEEGQYF
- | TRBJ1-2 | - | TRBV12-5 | TGTGCTAGTGGTCCCGACTTCCTTAGTAGTGACTATGGCTACACCTTC | CASGPDFLSSDYGYTF
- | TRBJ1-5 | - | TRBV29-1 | TGCAGCGTTGAAGGGGTGGGGCAGCCCCAGCATTTT | CSVEGVGQPQHF
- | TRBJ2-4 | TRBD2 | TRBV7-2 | TGTGCCAGCAGCTTAGATGGCGGGAGGGCCAAAAACATTCAGTACTTC | CASSLDGGRAKNIQYF
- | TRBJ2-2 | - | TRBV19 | TGTGCCAGTAACGGAGGGGGGGCTGATTCAGCCGGGGAGCTGTTTTTT | CASNGGGADSAGELFF
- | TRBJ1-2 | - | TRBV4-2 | TGTGCCAGCAGCCGAGACAGCTCATATGGCTACACCTTC | CASSRDSSYGYTF
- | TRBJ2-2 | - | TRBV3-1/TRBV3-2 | TGTGCCAGCAGCCAAGGGGTCAGGTCCGGGGAGCTGTTTTTT | CASSQGVRSGELFF
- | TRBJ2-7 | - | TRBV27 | TGTGCCAGCAGTTTGTCAGAAAATTCCTACGAGCAGTACTTC | CASSLSENSYEQYF
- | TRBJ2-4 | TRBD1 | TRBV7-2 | TGTGCCAGCAGCCCCCGCGGACAGGGGATAAACATTCAGTACTTC | CASSPRGQGINIQYF
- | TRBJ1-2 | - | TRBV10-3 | TGTGCCATCAGTGAGGGCCGGGACGGCTACACCTTC | CAISEGRDGYTF
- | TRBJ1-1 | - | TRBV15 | TGTGCCACCAGCAGCGAAATTGGTGGGACTGAAGCTTTCTTT | CATSSEIGGTEAFF
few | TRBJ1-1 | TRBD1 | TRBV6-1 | TGTGCCAGCAGTGAAACAGACAGGGGGCCTGAAGCTTTCTTT | CASSETDRGPEAFF
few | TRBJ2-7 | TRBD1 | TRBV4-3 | TGCGCCAGCAGCCAACAGACAGGGATCGGGGAGCAGTACTTC | CASSQQTGIGEQYF
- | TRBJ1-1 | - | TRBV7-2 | TGTGCCAGCAGCTCCTTAGGGGGGAGGGGCACTGAAGCTTTCTTT | CASSSLGGRGTEAFF
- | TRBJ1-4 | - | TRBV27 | TGTGCCACCTCGAGGGGGGGAGGGGAAAAACTGTTTTTT | CATSRGGGEKLFF
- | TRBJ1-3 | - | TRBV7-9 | TGTGCCAGCAGCGGACGGTTGGGTCTACGGGGAACTGGAAACACCATATATTTT | CASSGRLGLRGTGNTIYF
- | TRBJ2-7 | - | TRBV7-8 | TGTGCCAGCAGCTTAGGGAATACAGGTTTCTACGAGCAGTACTTC | CASSLGNTGFYEQYF
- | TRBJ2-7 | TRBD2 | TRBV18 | TGTGCCAGCTCACTTCCGGGGGGAGGCGAGCAGTACTTC | CASSLPGGGEQYF
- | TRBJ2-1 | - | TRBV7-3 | TGTGCCAGCATGAGGGACAACACCTACAATGAGCAGTTCTTC | CASMRDNTYNEQFF
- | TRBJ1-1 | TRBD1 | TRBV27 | TGTGCCAGCACCCAACAGGGGAAGAACACTGAAGCTTTCTTT | CASTQQGKNTEAFF
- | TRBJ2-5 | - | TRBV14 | TGTGCCAGCAGCCAAGCATACGGGGGATACGAAGAGACCCAGTACTTC | CASSQAYGGYEETQYF
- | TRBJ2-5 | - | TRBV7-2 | TGTGCCAGCAGCCCGGGGGTGGGGACCCAGTACTTC | CASSPGVGTQYF
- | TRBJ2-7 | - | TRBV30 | TGTGCCTGGAGTGGGACCCGGCGTAGCGACTCCTACGAGCAGTACTTC | CAWSGTRRSDSYEQYF
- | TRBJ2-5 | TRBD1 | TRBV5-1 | TGCGCCAGCCACCCGGGACAGAGCACGACCCAGTACTTC | CASHPGQSTTQYF
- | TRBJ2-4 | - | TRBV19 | TGTGCCAGTAGTATGAACCGAAACATTCAGTACTTC | CASSMNRNIQYF
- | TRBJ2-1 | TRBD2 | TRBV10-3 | TGTGCCATCAGCAGGATAGGGACTAGCGACAATGAGCAGTTCTTC | CAISRIGTSDNEQFF
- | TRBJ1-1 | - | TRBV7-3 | TGTGCCAGCAGCTTAACGCAGGGTACTGAAGCTTTCTTT | CASSLTQGTEAFF
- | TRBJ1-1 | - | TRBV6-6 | TGTGCCAGCAGTTATATAAGCGAGAACACTGAAGCTTTCTTT | CASSYISENTEAFF
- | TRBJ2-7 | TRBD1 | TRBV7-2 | TGTGCCAGCAGCACTCGACAGGGGGCCTACGAGCAGTACTTC | CASSTRQGAYEQYF
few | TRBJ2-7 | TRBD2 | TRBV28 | TGTGCCAGCAGTACCCGCCTATATGAAGCGGGAGGTACCCTTTCCTACGAGCAGTACTTC | CASSTRLYEAGGTLSYEQYF
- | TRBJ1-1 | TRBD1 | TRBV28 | TGTGCCAGCAGTTTTGGGGACAGGGGAACCACTGAAGCTTTCTTT | CASSFGDRGTTEAFF
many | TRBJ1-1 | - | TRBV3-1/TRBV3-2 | TGTGCCAGCAGCCTCGCTGGCCCTAAGGGGAACACTGAAGCTTTCTTT | CASSLAGPKGNTEAFF
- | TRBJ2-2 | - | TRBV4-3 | TGCGCCAGCAGCCAAGATATCCCCCTGGAGCTGTTTTTT | CASSQDIPLELFF
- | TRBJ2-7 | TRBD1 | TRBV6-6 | TGTGCCAGCAGTTACTCAGGACAGGGGGAGTACTTC | CASSYSGQGEYF
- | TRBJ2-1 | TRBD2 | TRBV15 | TGTGCCACCAGCAGAGACGGGGCGGGAGAAGCGTACAATGAGCAGTTCTTC | CATSRDGAGEAYNEQFF
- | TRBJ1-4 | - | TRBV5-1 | TGCGCCAGCAGCCGAAGTGGCAGGGAAAAACTGTTTTTT | CASSRSGREKLFF
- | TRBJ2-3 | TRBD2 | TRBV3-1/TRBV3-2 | TGTGCCAGCAGCCAAGATGGTGCGGGAGGGCCGGCAGATACGCAGTATTTT | CASSQDGAGGPADTQYF
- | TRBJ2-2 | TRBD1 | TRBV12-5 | TGTGCTAGTGCTCCGGGACAGGGTCTCACCGGGGAGCTGTTTTTT | CASAPGQGLTGELFF
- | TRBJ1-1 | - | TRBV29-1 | TGCAGCGTCCGGGACGGCCACACTGAAGCTTTCTTT | CSVRDGHTEAFF
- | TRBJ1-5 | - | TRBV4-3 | TGCGCCAGCAGCCAAGAATTGGGAGGGACCACGAGCAATCAGCCCCAGCATTTT | CASSQELGGTTSNQPQHF
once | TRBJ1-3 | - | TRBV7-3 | TGTGCCAGCAGCCCCGGTCTTGCCACTCAGATTGGAAACACCATATATTTT | CASSPGLATQIGNTIYF
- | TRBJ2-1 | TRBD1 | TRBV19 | TGTGCCACTAACCGGGACAGACATTACAATGAGCAGTTCTTC | CATNRDRHYNEQFF